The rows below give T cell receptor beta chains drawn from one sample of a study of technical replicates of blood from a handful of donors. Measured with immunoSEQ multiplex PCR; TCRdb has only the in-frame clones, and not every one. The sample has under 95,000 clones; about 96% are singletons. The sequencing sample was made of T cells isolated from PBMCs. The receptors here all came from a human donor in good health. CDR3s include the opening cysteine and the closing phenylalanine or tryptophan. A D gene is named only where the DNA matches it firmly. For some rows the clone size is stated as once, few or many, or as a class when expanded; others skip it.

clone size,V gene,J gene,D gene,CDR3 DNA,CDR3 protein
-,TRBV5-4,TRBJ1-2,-,TGTGCCAGCAGCTTGGATTGGGGAGGGGGATATGGCTACACCTTC,CASSLDWGGGYGYTF
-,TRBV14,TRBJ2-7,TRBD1,TGTGCCAGCAGCCATAGGACAGGTCTGGACTCCTACGAGCAGTACTTC,CASSHRTGLDSYEQYF
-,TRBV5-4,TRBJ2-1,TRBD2,TGTGCCAGCAGCTCGGGACTAGCTCCTGAGCAGTTCTTC,CASSSGLAPEQFF
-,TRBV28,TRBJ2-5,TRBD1,TGTGCCACAACACGACAGGGGAGCCAAGAGACCCAGTACTTC,CATTRQGSQETQYF
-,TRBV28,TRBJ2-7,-,TGTGCCGCAAACGACCGGAGCTCCTACGAGCAGTACTTC,CAANDRSSYEQYF
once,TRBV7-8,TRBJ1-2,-,TGTGCCAGCACCTCTAGTCGGATATTTAACTATGGCTACACCTTC,CASTSSRIFNYGYTF
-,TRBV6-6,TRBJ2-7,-,TGTGCCAGCAGTTACGGCATAAACTCCTACGAGCAGTACTTC,CASSYGINSYEQYF
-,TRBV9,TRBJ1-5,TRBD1,TGTGCCAGCAGCTCCGGGACAGGGGGAAATCAGCCCCAGCATTTT,CASSSGTGGNQPQHF
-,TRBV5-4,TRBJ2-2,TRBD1,TGTGCCAGCAGCTCGTGGACAGGGGCTACCGGGGAGCTGTTTTTT,CASSSWTGATGELFF
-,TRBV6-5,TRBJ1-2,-,TGTGCCAGCAGTTACGTCCGTCGTGGCTACACCTTC,CASSYVRRGYTF